The 9 T cell receptor beta chains below were found in one sample sequenced in a study of vaccination effects on CD4 cells after COVID-19. The data were produced by immunoSEQ multiplex PCR, yet TCRdb's version contains in-frame clones alone and is incomplete. The sample contains some 63,000 clones, approximately 70% of which appear only once. No antigens are known for them. Culture proceeded for 10 days, and CD4+ T cells were then isolated. This material consisted of CD4+ T cells from PBMCs cultured without peptide, taken before COVID-19 vaccination. The receptors here all came from a human donor who had a prior SARS-CoV-2 infection.

The chain carries TRBV5-1 and TRBJ2-1; tentatively, D is TRBD2 (5 bases). The CDR3 runs 15 residues. V gave up 4 bases and J gave up 0 bases, with 11 bases separating them. Germline CDR1 SGHRS, CDR2 YFSETQ. The CDR3 bases are TGCGCCAGCAGCCCCGGACTGGTCTCCTACAATGAGCAGTTCTTC. This codes for CASSPGLVSYNEQFF.

This sequence joins TRBV12-3 or TRBV12-4 and TRBJ1-3; no clear D. Trimming pared 4 bases from V and 8 bases from J, leaving 12 bases between. This CDR3 has 13 amino acids. The CDR3 DNA sequence: TGTGCCAGCAGTTCTAGGGCTTTGGACACCATATATTTT. The encoded protein is CASSSRALDTIYF.

The chain employs TRBV7-2 and TRBJ1-3; 8 nucleotides align to TRBD1. The trim removed 4 bases at V and 4 bases at J, leaving 9 bases unmatched. This CDR3 has 16 residues. CDR1 is SGHTA and CDR2 is FQGNSA in the germline V gene. In DNA, the CDR3 is TGTGCCAGCAGCTCAGGACAGGGCAGGAAGGGAAACACCATATATTTT. It encodes CASSSGQGRKGNTIYF.

The chain couples TRBV3-1 (or the pseudogene TRBV3-2) to TRBJ2-6, with D possibly being TRBD2 (7 bases). The germline V and J ends were trimmed by 2 bases and 0 bases, with 17 bases remaining between them. CDR1 and CDR2 (germline): LGHDT, YNNKEL (reference sequence). This CDR3 spans 19 amino acids. CDR3 sequence (DNA): TGTGCCAGCAGCCAAACTCGAGCGGGACACTACTCTGGGGCCAACGTCCTGACTTTC. This codes for CASSQTRAGHYSGANVLTF.

The chain uses TRBV18 and TRBJ2-1, with D possibly being TRBD1 or TRBD2 (6 bases each). Germline V gene sequence: CDR1 KGHSH, CDR2 LQKENI. Trimming shortened V by 5 bases and J by 7 bases, and 12 bases separated the two germline ends. This CDR3 region has 13 residues. The CDR3 DNA is TGTGCCAGCTCAGGGGGGCCCGGTAATGAGCAGTTCTTC. This translates into CASSGGPGNEQFF.

The chain recombines TRBV14 with TRBJ2-7; 9 bases are shared with TRBD1. The CDR3 spans 18 residues. Germline-derived CDR1 and CDR2 are SGHDN and FVKESK. With V trimmed by 4 bases and J by 3 bases, 16 bases remained unmatched. The CDR3 loop reads CASSLPGTGKGEGYEQYF. CDR3 coding DNA: TGTGCCAGCAGCCTACCAGGGACAGGGAAGGGAGAGGGCTACGAGCAGTACTTC.

This rearrangement joins TRBV11-2 to TRBJ1-5; 9 bases match TRBD1. The CDR3 is 15 residues long. The ends lost 5 bases at V and 7 bases at J; junction bases unmatched: 9. The germline V gene encodes CDR1 SGHAT and CDR2 FQNNGV. The CDR3 bases are TGTGCCAGCAGCACCACGACAGGGGGAGGGCAGCCCCAGCATTTT. Protein product: CASSTTTGGGQPQHF.

The J gene is TRBJ1-3, the V gene TRBV7-2, with 7 bases identical to TRBD1. CDR1 and CDR2 (germline): SGHTA, FQGNSA. The V gene end was trimmed by 4 bases and the J gene end by 2 bases; junction bases not matched to a gene: 2. The CDR3 is made up of 14 amino acids. The CDR3 reads CASSSTGAGNTIYF. DNA for the CDR3: TGTGCCAGCAGCTCTACAGGGGCTGGAAACACCATATATTTT.

The table lists this clone with a count of one. The V call is TRBV13, the J call TRBJ2-7; 9 bases map to TRBD2. V shed 3 bases, J shed 0 bases, and the junction held 0 bases outside the gene matches. Germline V lookup: CDR1 PRHDT, CDR2 FYEKMQ (reference sequence). The CDR3 runs to 14 residues. The CDR3 is CASSFSGSSYEQYF. CDR3 nucleotide sequence: TGTGCCAGCAGCTTTAGCGGGAGCTCCTACGAGCAGTACTTC. Looking up the rest from reference TRBV13 and TRBJ2-7 gives the full variable domain: AAGVIQSPRHLIKEKRETATLKCYPIPRHDTVYWYQQGPGQDPQFLISFYEKMQSDKGSIPDRFSAQQFSDYHSELNMSSLELGDSALYFCASSFSGSSYEQYFGPGTRLTVT.